The next 27 T cell receptor beta chains were all read from a single sample in a study of molecular identifiers for immune sequencing clone quantification. MiXCR, applied by TCRdb to the PCR reads, yields one record per CDR3 protein. The sample lists 9,700 or so distinct CDR3 sequences; roughly a fifth were seen once. Material for sequencing was naive CD8+ T cells from blood, with Jurkat cell RNA spiked in. Subset noted: FACS-sorted CD8+CD4-CCR7+CD45RA+ naive T cells. These receptors all stem from a human donor in good health. Some libraries in this study had Jurkat cell RNA spiked in.

In its sample, this clonotype ranks as medium-sized. The rearrangement links TRBV13 to TRBJ1-1, with D possibly matching TRBD1 (5 bases). The germline V and J ends were trimmed by 5 bases and 1 base, with 14 bases remaining between them. Looked up from germline, CDR1 is PRHDT and CDR2 is FYEKMQ (reference sequence). CDR3 length: 15 amino acids. The DNA for the CDR3 is TGTGCCAGCAGCCCCCGGATGGGGCAGAACACTGAAGCTTTCTTT. Translated: CASSPRMGQNTEAFF.

This clonotype occurred many times. V gene TRBV19 combines with J gene TRBJ1-2, with 8 bases lining up with TRBD1. Germline CDR1 reads LNHDA; CDR2 reads SQIVND (reference sequence). The CDR3 loop spans 14 amino acids. Germline trimming cut 7 bases from V and 8 bases from J; bases unmatched to any gene: 12. In DNA, the CDR3 is TGTGCCAGTAACATTGGGACAGGCAGCATAGGCTACACCTTC. This gives the protein CASNIGTGSIGYTF.

This clonotype is medium-sized in the sample. The rearrangement joins TRBV7-6 to TRBJ1-5; no firm D call. The germline V gene encodes CDR1 SGHVS and CDR2 FNYEAQ. The CDR3 has 16 residues. V lost 5 bases to trimming and J lost 5 bases, with 19 bases between them. The CDR3 here is CASSPSPYVRDQPQHF. The CDR3 coding sequence is TGTGCCAGCAGCCCCTCCCCATACGTGCGGGATCAGCCCCAGCATTTT.

In this sample, this clonotype is medium-sized. The chain is built from TRBV7-6 and TRBJ2-5; 8 bases line up with TRBD2. The CDR3 runs 16 residues. Losses at the gene ends were 2 bases for V and 2 bases for J; bases not matched to a gene: 7. Per the germline V gene, CDR1 is SGHVS and CDR2 is FNYEAQ. The CDR3 protein is CASSLLGGLGQETQYF. The CDR3 DNA sequence: TGTGCCAGCAGCTTATTGGGGGGACTAGGTCAAGAGACCCAGTACTTC.

As regards this clonotype: At one end, the junction sequence differs from germline, possibly due to a read error. The rearrangement uses TRBV5-6 and TRBJ2-4; D remains ambiguous. CDR1 is SGHDT, CDR2 YYEEEE, per germline. The CDR3 runs to 15 residues. The chain's CDR3 is CASRRHAAEKNIQHF. The CDR3 coding sequence is TGTGCCAGCAGACGACACGCGGCGGAAAAAAACATTCAGCACTTC.

This clonotype is classed as medium-sized. The chain carries TRBV2 and TRBJ2-3; D not certain. The CDR3 loop spans 10 amino acids. Per the germline V gene, CDR1 is SNHLY and CDR2 is FYNNEI. V lost 6 bases to trimming and J lost 7 bases, with 5 bases between them. In nucleotides, the CDR3 is TGTGCCAGCAGCACGAATACGCAGTATTTT. Translation gives CASSTNTQYF.

By share, this clonotype ranks as medium-sized. The gene calls are TRBV2 and TRBJ2-4, with 9 bases that match TRBD2. The CDR3 consists of 16 residues. The germline V gene has CDR1 SNHLY and CDR2 FYNNEI. Trimming cost V 1 base and J 8 bases; bases outside gene matches: 9. The CDR3 sequence is CASSEESGLAWHIQYF. DNA for the CDR3: TGTGCCAGCAGTGAAGAGTCGGGACTAGCTTGGCACATTCAGTACTTC.

The table lists this clonotype with many counts. The genes are TRBV9 and TRBJ2-3, with D maybe TRBD2 (6 bases). The V end was cut by 0 bases, the J end by 1 base, with 9 bases between. The CDR3 runs 15 residues. Per the germline V gene, CDR1 is SGDLS and CDR2 is YYNGEE. The CDR3 region is CASSVGASGTDTQYF. CDR3 nucleotides: TGTGCCAGCAGCGTAGGAGCTAGCGGCACAGATACGCAGTATTTT.

In this sample, this clonotype turned up a few times. This chain uses TRBV11-2 with TRBJ2-1; 9 bases map to TRBD2. V lost 5 bases to trimming and J lost 9 bases; unmatched junction nucleotides: 11. The CDR3 is made up of 15 amino acids. The germline CDR1 and CDR2 sequences are SGHAT and FQNNGV. The CDR3 region is CASSQTGTSSIEQFF. CDR3 nucleotide sequence: TGTGCCAGCAGCCAAACCGGGACTAGCTCTATTGAGCAGTTCTTC.

V usage is TRBV6-5 and J usage is TRBJ2-7; TRBD2 is a possible D gene (7 bases). The ends were cut back, 8 bases at V and 2 bases at J, with 13 bases in the middle. The CDR3 consists of 13 residues. The germline V gene encodes CDR1 MNHEY and CDR2 SVGAGI. In DNA, the CDR3 is TGTGCCAGCTCGGGGGGCGAGCCCTACGAGCAGTACTTC. Protein product: CASSGGEPYEQYF.

Judged by abundance, this clonotype is medium-sized. V is TRBV29-1 and J is TRBJ2-3; tentatively, D is TRBD1 (6 bases). The germline CDR1 and CDR2 sequences are SQVTM and ANQGSEA. The ends were cut back, 4 bases at V and 0 bases at J, with 20 bases in the middle. The CDR3 runs to 17 residues. CDR3 loop: CSVAPRPGHPSTDTQYF. DNA of the CDR3: TGCAGCGTTGCCCCACGACCGGGACATCCTAGCACAGATACGCAGTATTTT.

This clonotype is medium-sized within its sample. This chain uses TRBV29-1 with TRBJ2-1, with TRBD1 matching 10 bases. CDR1 is SQVTM, CDR2 ANQGSEA, per germline. Germline trimming cut 3 bases from V and 7 bases from J; bases unmatched to any gene: 6. This CDR3 spans 14 amino acids. The CDR3 DNA is TGCAGCGTTGAGACGGGACAGGGGTGGAATGAGCAGTTCTTC. Translation: CSVETGQGWNEQFF.

This clonotype appeared many times. The chain combines TRBV12-3 or TRBV12-4 with TRBJ2-1; the match to TRBD2 covers 14 bases. Germline trimming cut 5 bases from V and 6 bases from J; bases unmatched to any gene: 6. The CDR3 is 16 amino acids. The CDR3 DNA reads TGTGCCAGCAGTGAATCGGGACTAGCGGGGGCCAATGAGCAGTTCTTC. The encoded protein is CASSESGLAGANEQFF.

This clonotype is deemed medium-sized (0.01 to 0.1%). The chain employs TRBV11-2 and TRBJ2-1, with D perhaps matching TRBD1 or TRBD2 (5 bases each). In germline, CDR1 is SGHAT, CDR2 FQNNGV. The CDR3 sequence is 13 residues long. V shed 5 bases and J shed 7 bases, with 12 bases lying between them. The CDR3 DNA sequence: TGTGCCAGCAGCCCGACGGGGCTAAATGAGCAGTTCTTC. Translation: CASSPTGLNEQFF.

V is TRBV5-1 and J is TRBJ2-7; 9 nucleotides align to TRBD1. V shed 3 bases and J 2 bases; nucleotides not matched to a gene: 3. This CDR3 is built from 14 residues. Germline assignment: CDR1 SGHRS and CDR2 YFSETQ. The CDR3 spells CASSWGQGAYEQYF. DNA of the CDR3: TGCGCCAGCAGCTGGGGACAGGGAGCCTACGAGCAGTACTTC. Supplemented by reference TRBV5-1 and TRBJ2-7, the full variable domain reads KAGVTQTPRYLIKTRGQQVTLSCSPISGHRSVSWYQQTPGQGLQFLFEYFSETQRNKGNFPGRFSGRQFSNSRSEMNVSTLELGDSALYLCASSWGQGAYEQYFGPGTRLTVT.

This clonotype is medium-sized in the sample. This rearrangement joins TRBV5-4 to TRBJ2-7; no clear D gene. V was cut by 4 bases and J by 0 bases, with 17 bases left in between. Germline CDR1 and CDR2: SGHNT and YYREEE (reference sequence). This CDR3 has 16 amino acids. In DNA form, the CDR3 reads TGTGCCAGCAGCCAAAACTCGGGCCTATTCTCCTACGAGCAGTACTTC. Amino acids: CASSQNSGLFSYEQYF. Looking up the rest from reference TRBV5-4 and TRBJ2-7 gives the full variable domain: ETGVTQSPTHLIKTRGQQVTLRCSSQSGHNTVSWYQQALGQGPQFIFQYYREEENGRGNFPPRFSGLQFPNYSSELNVNALELDDSALYLCASSQNSGLFSYEQYFGPGTRLTVT.

This clonotype was found many times. The chain carries TRBV10-3 and TRBJ2-1; D gene ambiguous. CDR1 and CDR2 (germline): ENHRY, SYGVKD. With 3 bases removed from V and 9 bases from J, the gap between germline ends came to 15 bases. The CDR3 loop spans 14 amino acids. The CDR3 loop is CAISDEGRYGEQFF. For the CDR3, the DNA is TGTGCCATCAGTGACGAAGGCAGGTACGGTGAGCAGTTCTTC.

This clonotype was counted many times. The V call is TRBV12-5, the J call TRBJ1-5; D possibly corresponds to TRBD1 (6 bases). CDR3 length: 17 residues. V was trimmed by 5 bases and J by 4 bases, leaving 21 bases between them. The V gene's germline CDR1 is LGHNT and CDR2 FRNRAP. The CDR3 loop is CASGPDLQGPGNQPQHF. The CDR3 nucleotides are TGTGCTAGTGGTCCAGACCTACAGGGTCCAGGAAATCAGCCCCAGCATTTT.

By share of the sample, this clonotype is medium-sized. The chain combines TRBV28 with TRBJ2-7, with a tentative D call TRBD2 (5 bases). V gave up 3 bases and J gave up 4 bases, with 10 bases separating them. CDR3 size: 13 residues. Germline loops: CDR1 MDHEN, CDR2 SYDVKM. The CDR3, as DNA: TGTGCCAGCAGTTTTAGTGGCGGGTACGAGCAGTACTTC. Its protein is CASSFSGGYEQYF. Full variable domain (outside the CDR3, taken from reference TRBV28 and TRBJ2-7): DVKVTQSSRYLVKRTGEKVFLECVQDMDHENMFWYRQDPGLGLRLIYFSYDVKMKEKGDIPEGYSVSREKKERFSLILESASTNQTSMYLCASSFSGGYEQYFGPGTRLTVT.

This clonotype was picked up many times. The chain recombines TRBV19 with TRBJ1-1; D unclear. This CDR3 is built from 11 residues. The V gene lost 5 bases and the J gene lost 8 bases, with 9 bases spanning the gap. Germline V gives CDR1 LNHDA, CDR2 SQIVND (reference sequence). The CDR3 here is CASSSGREAFF. In DNA form, the CDR3 reads TGTGCCAGTAGTTCGGGGAGAGAAGCTTTCTTT.

This clonotype was counted at least ten times. The chain recombines TRBV25-1 with TRBJ1-1, with no clear D. Between the trimmed V and J ends, which lost 6 bases and 4 bases, there was a span of 9 bases. CDR1 MGHDK and CDR2 SYGVNS come from the germline V gene. This CDR3 contains 12 residues. In DNA form, the CDR3 reads TGTGCCAGCAGGCCGGGTTTCACTGAAGCTTTCTTT. It specifies CASRPGFTEAFF.

Worth noting for this clonotype: This may be a read error, as it is one base from a much larger clone. The J gene is TRBJ2-1, the V gene TRBV27; D not resolved. Trimming removed 3 bases from V and 9 bases from J, with 12 bases in between. The germline CDR1 and CDR2 sequences are MNHEY and SMNVEV (reference sequence). The CDR3 spans 13 residues. The CDR3 sequence: CASSFSGAGEQFF. CDR3 coding DNA: TGTGCCAGCAGTTTCTCTGGCGCCGGTGAGCAGTTCTTC.

By its share, this clonotype is medium-sized. J is TRBJ2-3 and V is TRBV5-6; 11 bases are shared with TRBD2. The CDR3 extends over 15 amino acids. The V gene end was trimmed by 5 bases and the J gene end by 1 base; junction bases not matched to a gene: 3. The V gene's germline CDR1 is SGHDT and CDR2 YYEEEE. The CDR3 nucleotides read TGTGCCAGCAGTCAGACTAGCGGGGGCACAGATACGCAGTATTTT. It yields the protein CASSQTSGGTDTQYF.

Regarding this clonotype: A read error may produce the germline difference seen at one junction end. The chain couples TRBV25-1 to TRBJ1-1; 8 nucleotides agree with TRBD1. Germline CDR1 MGHDK, CDR2 SYGVNS. The CDR3 length is 15 residues. The DNA for the CDR3 is TGTGTCAGCAGTGCAGGGACAGGAATGAACACTGAAGCTTTCTTT. Amino acid sequence: CVSSAGTGMNTEAFF.

This clonotype appeared many times. V usage is TRBV7-9 and J usage is TRBJ2-5; 11 bases agree with TRBD2. Germline values: CDR1 SEHNR, CDR2 FQNEAQ (reference sequence). This CDR3 is 17 amino acids long. J lost 0 bases, V lost 2 bases, and 5 bases had no gene match. This CDR3 reads CASSLIAGGPDQETQYF. In DNA, the CDR3 is TGTGCCAGCAGCTTAATAGCGGGAGGGCCTGACCAAGAGACCCAGTACTTC.

This clonotype appeared a few times. This may come from a read error, since a much larger clone is one base off. Lacking the conserved final phenylalanine or tryptophan, this CDR3 likely reflects a read error. V gene TRBV4-1 combines with J gene TRBJ2-3, with 11 nucleotides matching TRBD2. The CDR3 sequence is 15 residues long. The V and J ends lost 1 base and 4 bases, in that order; junction bases with no gene match: 1. CDR1 and CDR2 from the germline V gene are MGHRA and YSYEKL. The CDR3 spells CASSQVAGGADTQYS. The DNA for the CDR3 is TGCGCCAGCAGCCAAGTAGCGGGGGGGGCAGATACGCAGTATTCT.

Relative to its sample, this clonotype is medium-sized (0.01 to 0.1%). The V and J genes are TRBV7-3 and TRBJ2-3; TRBD2 matches at 7 bases. There are 18 residues in the CDR3. Germline CDR1 reads SGHTA; CDR2 reads FQGTGA. With 0 bases clipped from V and 2 bases from J, the junction kept 11 bases outside the gene matches. CDR3: CASSLTTFASGPTDTQYF. The CDR3 DNA reads TGTGCCAGCAGCTTAACGACTTTCGCTAGCGGCCCCACAGATACGCAGTATTTT.